A selection of T cell receptor beta chains follows, all from one sample in a study of Graves' ophthalmopathy and Graves' hyperthyroidism. TCRdb reanalysed the multiplex PCR reads using MiXCR and keeps one entry per CDR3 protein. The repertoire includes 500,000 to 600,000 distinct CDR3 sequences, 35% to 40% of them detected once, and about 4.2% sits in the top ten. Sequenced: peripheral blood or thyroid tissue (not recorded which). The receptors come from an adult man with Graves' hyperthyroidism. Each CDR3 is given with its conserved first and last residue. Fields, in order: D gene, clone size, CDR3 length, V gene, J gene, CDR3 DNA, CDR3 protein. A D gene is named only where the DNA matches it firmly. Part of the rows lack a size; the others show once, few, many or a class for expanded clones.

D gene: NA; clone size: many; CDR3 length: 13; V gene: TRBV24-1; J gene: TRBJ1-1; CDR3 DNA: TGTGCCACCAGTGATACCCGACAGACTGAAGCTTTCTTT; CDR3 protein: CATSDTRQTEAFF
D gene: TRBD2; clone size: NA; CDR3 length: 14; V gene: TRBV7-9; J gene: TRBJ2-7; CDR3 DNA: TGTGCCAGCAGCCCAATTGGGGGGGACTACGAGCAGTACTTC; CDR3 protein: CASSPIGGDYEQYF
D gene: NA; clone size: NA; CDR3 length: 13; V gene: TRBV14; J gene: TRBJ1-1; CDR3 DNA: TGTGCCAGCAGCCAAGAAGGGGAGGATGAAGCTTTCTTT; CDR3 protein: CASSQEGEDEAFF
D gene: NA; clone size: few; CDR3 length: 13; V gene: TRBV27; J gene: TRBJ2-7; CDR3 DNA: TGTGCCAGCAGTTTCTCCGGTTCAAACGAGCAGTACTTC; CDR3 protein: CASSFSGSNEQYF
D gene: NA; clone size: few; CDR3 length: 14; V gene: TRBV19; J gene: TRBJ1-6; CDR3 DNA: TGTGCCAGTAGTATAACGGAGGTGTATTCACCCCTCCACTTT; CDR3 protein: CASSITEVYSPLHF
D gene: TRBD2; clone size: NA; CDR3 length: 15; V gene: TRBV29-1; J gene: TRBJ2-7; CDR3 DNA: TGCAGCGTTGAGGGCCTAGCGGGGTCCCGTTACGAGCAGTACTTC; CDR3 protein: CSVEGLAGSRYEQYF
D gene: NA; clone size: few; CDR3 length: 11; V gene: TRBV10-2; J gene: TRBJ1-2; CDR3 DNA: TGCGCCAGCAGTGGCGGGAGTCTCTACACCTTC; CDR3 protein: CASSGGSLYTF
D gene: NA; clone size: once; CDR3 length: 17; V gene: TRBV25-1; J gene: TRBJ1-3; CDR3 DNA: TGTGCCTGGAGTAGAAGTAGGACATCGAGCTCTGGAAACACCATATATTTT; CDR3 protein: CAWSRSRTSSSGNTIYF
D gene: NA; clone size: many; CDR3 length: 16; V gene: TRBV11-2; J gene: TRBJ2-2; CDR3 DNA: TGTGCCAGCAGCTTAGTTTGGGGAGGAGGCACCGGGGAGCTGTTTTTT; CDR3 protein: CASSLVWGGGTGELFF
D gene: NA; clone size: NA; CDR3 length: 14; V gene: TRBV2; J gene: TRBJ2-7; CDR3 DNA: TGTGCCAGCAGTGATAGTGCGATTTCCTACGAGCAGTACTTC; CDR3 protein: CASSDSAISYEQYF
D gene: NA; clone size: NA; CDR3 length: 12; V gene: TRBV29-1; J gene: TRBJ2-2; CDR3 DNA: TGCAGCTTAGTCGTCCGGTCCGGGGAGCTGTTTTTT; CDR3 protein: CSLVVRSGELFF
D gene: TRBD2; clone size: many; CDR3 length: 18; V gene: TRBV5-1; J gene: TRBJ2-5; CDR3 DNA: TGCGCCAGCAGCGGCGGACTAGCTGGCTACTTCTTTCTGGAGACCCAGTACTTC; CDR3 protein: CASSGGLAGYFFLETQYF
D gene: TRBD1; clone size: many; CDR3 length: 13; V gene: TRBV20-1; J gene: TRBJ1-2; CDR3 DNA: TGCAGTGCCCCCGAACAGGGGTTGGGGGGCTACACCTTC; CDR3 protein: CSAPEQGLGGYTF
D gene: TRBD1; clone size: many; CDR3 length: 17; V gene: TRBV25-1; J gene: TRBJ2-3; CDR3 DNA: TGTGCCAGCAGTGACCCCCGACAGGGGTTGAGCACAGATACGCAGTATTTT; CDR3 protein: CASSDPRQGLSTDTQYF
D gene: TRBD1; clone size: NA; CDR3 length: 12; V gene: TRBV6-5; J gene: TRBJ2-7; CDR3 DNA: TGTGCCATCAGCAGAGACAGGGGGCAGCAGTACTTC; CDR3 protein: CAISRDRGQQYF
D gene: TRBD2; clone size: NA; CDR3 length: 14; V gene: TRBV25-1; J gene: TRBJ2-5; CDR3 DNA: TGTGCCAGCAGTGACCTCAGCGGGAAAGAGACCCAGTACTTC; CDR3 protein: CASSDLSGKETQYF
D gene: NA; clone size: many; CDR3 length: 15; V gene: TRBV5-1; J gene: TRBJ1-5; CDR3 DNA: TGCGCCAGCAGCTTGGAGGCAGGGGGCAATCAGCCCCAGCATTTT; CDR3 protein: CASSLEAGGNQPQHF
D gene: NA; clone size: NA; CDR3 length: 12; V gene: TRBV30; J gene: TRBJ2-7; CDR3 DNA: TGTGCCTGGAGTCTGGGCTGGTTCGAGCAGTACTTC; CDR3 protein: CAWSLGWFEQYF
D gene: NA; clone size: many; CDR3 length: 17; V gene: TRBV6-1; J gene: TRBJ1-5; CDR3 DNA: TGTGCCAGCAGTGAAGCGCTTCGGGCAGTGGGCAATCAGCCCCAGCATTTT; CDR3 protein: CASSEALRAVGNQPQHF
D gene: NA; clone size: few; CDR3 length: 14; V gene: TRBV18; J gene: TRBJ2-7; CDR3 DNA: TGTGCCAGCTCACCAGGAGGGCCCAACTACGAGCAGTACTTC; CDR3 protein: CASSPGGPNYEQYF
D gene: NA; clone size: NA; CDR3 length: 12; V gene: TRBV9; J gene: TRBJ1-6; CDR3 DNA: TGTGCCAGCGGAGTTGAGGATTCACCCCTCCACTTT; CDR3 protein: CASGVEDSPLHF
D gene: NA; clone size: once; CDR3 length: 14; V gene: TRBV29-1; J gene: TRBJ1-4; CDR3 DNA: TGCAGTGTCCTCAAGGCGGGGACTAATGAAAAACTGTTTTTT; CDR3 protein: CSVLKAGTNEKLFF
D gene: TRBD2; clone size: NA; CDR3 length: 16; V gene: TRBV19; J gene: TRBJ2-7; CDR3 DNA: TGTGCCTGGAGTGGAAGGACTAGCGGGAGCACCTACGAGCAGTACTTC; CDR3 protein: CAWSGRTSGSTYEQYF
D gene: NA; clone size: many; CDR3 length: 13; V gene: TRBV20-1; J gene: TRBJ1-1; CDR3 DNA: TGCAGTGCTGGCCGTGACGCGAACACTGAAGCTTTCTTT; CDR3 protein: CSAGRDANTEAFF
D gene: NA; clone size: NA; CDR3 length: 14; V gene: TRBV3-1; J gene: TRBJ2-7; CDR3 DNA: TGTGCCAGCAGCCAAGCGGGGCCGTTCTACGAGCAGTACTTC; CDR3 protein: CASSQAGPFYEQYF
D gene: NA; clone size: many; CDR3 length: 15; V gene: TRBV4-1; J gene: TRBJ1-3; CDR3 DNA: TGCGCCAGCAGCCAAGATCCAGGGGTTGGAAACACCATATATTTT; CDR3 protein: CASSQDPGVGNTIYF
D gene: NA; clone size: few; CDR3 length: 17; V gene: TRBV20-1; J gene: TRBJ1-4; CDR3 DNA: TGCAGTGCTTGGGGGGGGCAGGGAACTGCAACTAATGAAAAACTGTTTTTT; CDR3 protein: CSAWGGQGTATNEKLFF
D gene: NA; clone size: NA; CDR3 length: 13; V gene: TRBV30; J gene: TRBJ1-4; CDR3 DNA: TGTGCCTGGAGTGTTGGGGTTGCTGAAAAACTGTTTTTT; CDR3 protein: CAWSVGVAEKLFF
D gene: TRBD1; clone size: NA; CDR3 length: 19; V gene: TRBV4-1; J gene: TRBJ2-6; CDR3 DNA: TGCGCCAGCAGCCCAGGAGGGACAGGGGGCGTCACAGGGGCCAACGTCCTGACTTTC; CDR3 protein: CASSPGGTGGVTGANVLTF
D gene: TRBD1; clone size: many; CDR3 length: 16; V gene: TRBV7-9; J gene: TRBJ1-4; CDR3 DNA: TGTGCCAGCAGCCCTCCGGGACAGGGGACTAATGAAAAACTGTTTTTT; CDR3 protein: CASSPPGQGTNEKLFF
D gene: TRBD2; clone size: NA; CDR3 length: 12; V gene: TRBV29-1; J gene: TRBJ2-5; CDR3 DNA: TGCAGCGTTCTAGCGGGAGTAGAGACCCAGTACTTC; CDR3 protein: CSVLAGVETQYF
D gene: NA; clone size: NA; CDR3 length: 15; V gene: TRBV2; J gene: TRBJ1-2; CDR3 DNA: TGTGCCAGCAGCGAGGAGGACGGAGCTAACTATGGCTACACCTTC; CDR3 protein: CASSEEDGANYGYTF
D gene: TRBD2; clone size: NA; CDR3 length: 15; V gene: TRBV12-3/TRBV12-4; J gene: TRBJ2-7; CDR3 DNA: TGTGCCAGCAGTTTAAAGACTAGCGGTTCCTACGAGCAGTACTTC; CDR3 protein: CASSLKTSGSYEQYF